This T cell receptor (beta chain) was profiled in a study of T cell responses to AZD1222 COVID-19 vaccine. General study results and limits: Just a handful of AZD1222 recipients were seropositive at baseline.

The table came from immunoSEQ multiplex PCR; TCRdb's copy has only in-frame clones and leaves some out. The sample carries more than 85,000 clones, about four fifths recorded once. A word on this clone: Antigen unknown.

There are 13 residues in the CDR3. Germline CDR1 reads SGHRS; CDR2 reads YFSETQ. V lost 0 bases to trimming and J lost 5 bases, with 8 bases between them. This chain connects TRBV5-1 to TRBJ2-5; D is ambiguous. This receptor was identified in an adult in good health. The sample here was peripheral blood, taken on day 0 of AZD1222 vaccination. The CDR3 spells CASSLVLQETQYF. The CDR3 region has the DNA TGCGCCAGCAGCTTGGTCCTCCAGGAGACCCAGTACTTC.